This TCR beta chain appears in the sequencing data of a study of T-cell memory formation after mild COVID-19. Study summary: TCR clustering was largely donor specific.

Study-level points and caveats: A subset of responding clones appeared in pre-infection memory, suggesting cross-reactive memory joined.

This clonotype came up once. Antigen unknown. Constant-segment primers and 5'RACE yielded cDNA libraries for TCR alpha and TCR beta, each carrying sample barcodes and UMIs. TCRdb reprocessed the 5' RACE reads via MiXCR and lists one record per CDR3 protein. The sample has approximately 250,000 distinct CDR3 sequences, about 16% seen once; the top ten hold 22%. This CDR3 comprises 15 residues. V dropped 8 bases and J dropped 1 base, with 15 bases sitting between them. Germline loops: CDR1 MNHEY, CDR2 SVGEGT. The J gene is TRBJ1-5, the V gene TRBV6-2 or TRBV6-3; D is ambiguous. The sequencing sample was made of PBMCs or a T cell subset sorted from them (not recorded which). This TCR was recovered from a man between 18 and 35 years old who had mild COVID-19 (a few samples of this study predate the infection). Cell type and time point are not known. The CDR3 here is CASGPWLGSNQPQHF. In nucleotides, the CDR3 is TGTGCCAGCGGACCGTGGCTCGGAAGCAATCAGCCCCAGCATTTT.